This T cell receptor (beta chain) was captured in a study of CD8 T cells in Susac syndrome. Study information: Patients with Susac syndrome were, at the time of blood collection, therapy-naive, maintained on corticosteroids, or maintained on intravenous immunoglobulin alone.

Worth noting for this clonotype: Its antigen remains unknown.

Purification of the CD8+ and CD4+ T cells relied on negative isolation, and TEMRA cells underwent FACS enrichment. General study results and limits: TCR sequencing and HLA analysis covered a relatively small number of individuals.

Trimming took 7 bases from V and 8 from J, leaving 21 bases between them. Germline CDR1 SEHNR, CDR2 FQNEAQ (reference sequence). The CDR3 runs 14 residues. RNA amounts of roughly 0.45 to 1 ug underwent reverse transcription with random hexamers. An immunoSEQ multiplex PCR amplified TCR beta CDR3 over 54 Vbeta and 13 Jbeta. TCRdb reprocessed the immunoSEQ multiplex PCR reads with MiXCR, giving one entry per CDR3 protein. The table records about 190,000 distinct CDR3 sequences, approximately 94% of them present only once. The chain employs TRBV7-9 and TRBJ2-7; the D gene is possibly TRBD1 (6 bases). This TCR was sampled from a human donor with Susac syndrome. The specimen was CD4+ T cells from PBMCs. CDR3 in amino acids: CASTLGQGPSQQYF. The CDR3 DNA is TGTGCCAGCACCTTGGGGCAGGGGCCCTCCCAGCAGTACTTC.